This TCR beta chain originates from a study of blood T cells in healthy people across ages. Donors gave around 10 milliliters of peripheral blood apiece. A second PCR of 7 to 11 cycles used a sample-barcoded 5' primer and a J-beta primer mix. Using its own MiXCR run on the 5' RACE reads, TCRdb lists one record per CDR3 protein. The sample carries almost 1 million distinct CDR3 sequences, roughly 50% recorded once. From germline, CDR1 is MGHDK and CDR2 SYGVNS. The CDR3 length is 14 residues. V was trimmed by 1 base and J by 11 bases, leaving 17 bases between them. Sample: blood. The rearrangement joins TRBV25-1 to TRBJ2-5; TRBD2 is a possible D gene (6 bases). The clonotype was recovered from a woman between 55 and 75 years old in good health. The chain's CDR3 is CASSEFLAYNEQYF. The CDR3 region has the DNA TGTGCCAGCAGTGAATTTCTAGCGTACAATGAGCAGTACTTC.